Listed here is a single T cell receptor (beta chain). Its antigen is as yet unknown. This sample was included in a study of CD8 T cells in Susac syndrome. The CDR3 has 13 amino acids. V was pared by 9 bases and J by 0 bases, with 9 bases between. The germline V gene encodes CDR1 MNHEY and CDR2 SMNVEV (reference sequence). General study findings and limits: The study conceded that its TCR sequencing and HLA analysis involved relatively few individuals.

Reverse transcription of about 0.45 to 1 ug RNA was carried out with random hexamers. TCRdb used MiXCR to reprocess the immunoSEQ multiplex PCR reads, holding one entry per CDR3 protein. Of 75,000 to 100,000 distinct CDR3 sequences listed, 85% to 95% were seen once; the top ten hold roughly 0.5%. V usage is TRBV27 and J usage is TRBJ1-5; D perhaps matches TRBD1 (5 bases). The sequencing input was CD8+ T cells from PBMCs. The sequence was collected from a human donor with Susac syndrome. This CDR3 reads CASSDTSNQPQHF. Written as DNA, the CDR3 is TGTGCCAGTTCGGACACTAGCAATCAGCCCCAGCATTTT.